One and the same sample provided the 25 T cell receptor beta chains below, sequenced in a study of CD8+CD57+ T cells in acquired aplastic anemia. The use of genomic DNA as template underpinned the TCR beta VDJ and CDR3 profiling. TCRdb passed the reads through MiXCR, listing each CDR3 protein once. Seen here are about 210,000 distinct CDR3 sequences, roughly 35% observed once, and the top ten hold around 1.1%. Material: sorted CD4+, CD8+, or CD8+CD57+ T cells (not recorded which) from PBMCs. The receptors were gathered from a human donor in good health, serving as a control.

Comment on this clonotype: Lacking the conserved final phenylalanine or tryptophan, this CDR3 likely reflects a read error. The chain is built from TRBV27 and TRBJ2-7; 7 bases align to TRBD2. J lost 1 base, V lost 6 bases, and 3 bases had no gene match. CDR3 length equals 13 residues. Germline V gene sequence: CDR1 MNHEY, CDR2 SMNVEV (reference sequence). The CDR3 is CASSRAGSYEQYL. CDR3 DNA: TGTGCCAGCAGCCGAGCGGGGTCCTACGAGCAGTACTTA.

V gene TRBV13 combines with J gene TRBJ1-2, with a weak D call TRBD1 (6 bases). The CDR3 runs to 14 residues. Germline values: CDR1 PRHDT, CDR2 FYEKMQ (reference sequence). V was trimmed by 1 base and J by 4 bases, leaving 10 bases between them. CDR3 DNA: TGTGCCAGCAGCTTAGTACAGGGAGTCTATGGCTACACCTTC. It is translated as CASSLVQGVYGYTF.

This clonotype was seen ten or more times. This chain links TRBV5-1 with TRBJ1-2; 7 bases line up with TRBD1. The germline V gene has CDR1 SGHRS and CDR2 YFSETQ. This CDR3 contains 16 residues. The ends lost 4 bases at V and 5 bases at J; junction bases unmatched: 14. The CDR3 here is CASSMGVLPGGYGYTF. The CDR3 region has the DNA TGCGCCAGCAGCATGGGGGTCCTACCAGGGGGATATGGCTACACCTTC.

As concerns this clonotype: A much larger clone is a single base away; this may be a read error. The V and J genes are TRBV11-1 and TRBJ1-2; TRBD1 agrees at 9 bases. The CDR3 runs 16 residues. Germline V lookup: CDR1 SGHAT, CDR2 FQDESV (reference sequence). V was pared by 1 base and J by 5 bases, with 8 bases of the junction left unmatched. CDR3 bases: TGTGCCAGCAGCTTAGGGGGGGACAGGGCCTCTTATGGCTACACCTTC. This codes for CASSLGGDRASYGYTF.

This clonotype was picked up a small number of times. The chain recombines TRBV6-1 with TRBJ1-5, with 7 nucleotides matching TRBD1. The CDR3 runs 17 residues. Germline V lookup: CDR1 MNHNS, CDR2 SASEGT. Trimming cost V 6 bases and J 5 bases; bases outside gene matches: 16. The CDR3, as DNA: TGTGCCAGCAGACACCCAAGAAGAGGGACAGAGCATCAGCCCCAGCATTTT. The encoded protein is CASRHPRRGTEHQPQHF.

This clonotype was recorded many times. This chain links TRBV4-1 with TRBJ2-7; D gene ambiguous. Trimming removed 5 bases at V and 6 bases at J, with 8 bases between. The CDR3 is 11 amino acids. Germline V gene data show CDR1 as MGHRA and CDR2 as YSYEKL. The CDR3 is CASSSGFEQYF. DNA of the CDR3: TGCGCCAGCAGCTCCGGGTTCGAGCAGTACTTC.

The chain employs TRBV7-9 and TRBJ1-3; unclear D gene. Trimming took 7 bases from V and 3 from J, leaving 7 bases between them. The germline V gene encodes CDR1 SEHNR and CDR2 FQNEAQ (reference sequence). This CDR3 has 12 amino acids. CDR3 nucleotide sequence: TGTGCCAGCATCCCCGATGGAAACACCATATATTTT. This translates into CASIPDGNTIYF.

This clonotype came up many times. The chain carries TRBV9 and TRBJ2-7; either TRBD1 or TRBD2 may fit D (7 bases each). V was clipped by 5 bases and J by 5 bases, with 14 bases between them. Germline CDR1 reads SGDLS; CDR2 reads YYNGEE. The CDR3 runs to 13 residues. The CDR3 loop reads CASSPQGGHEQYF. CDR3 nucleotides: TGTGCCAGCAGTCCCCAGGGGGGGCACGAGCAGTACTTC.

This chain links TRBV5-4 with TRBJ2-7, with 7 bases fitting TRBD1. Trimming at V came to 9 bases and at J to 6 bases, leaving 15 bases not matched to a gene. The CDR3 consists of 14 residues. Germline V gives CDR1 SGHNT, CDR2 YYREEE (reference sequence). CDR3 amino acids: CATLPTGINGEQYF. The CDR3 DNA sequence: TGTGCCACCCTACCGACAGGGATCAACGGCGAGCAGTACTTC.

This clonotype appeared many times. The CDR3 reads CSVAIQGAETQYF. CDR3 nucleotides: TGCAGCGTTGCGATACAGGGGGCAGAGACCCAGTACTTC. The V gene is TRBV29-1, the J gene TRBJ2-5, with 9 bases aligning to TRBD1. Losses at the gene ends were 4 bases for V and 4 bases for J; bases not matched to a gene: 4. CDR1 is SQVTM and CDR2 is ANQGSEA in the germline V gene. The CDR3 sequence is 13 residues long.

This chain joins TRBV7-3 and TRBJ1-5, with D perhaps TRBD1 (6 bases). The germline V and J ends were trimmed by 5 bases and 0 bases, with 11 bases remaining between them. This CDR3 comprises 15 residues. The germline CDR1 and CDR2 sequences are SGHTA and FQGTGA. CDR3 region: CASSDGTLSNQPQHF. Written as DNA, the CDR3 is TGTGCCAGCAGCGACGGGACACTTAGCAATCAGCCCCAGCATTTT.

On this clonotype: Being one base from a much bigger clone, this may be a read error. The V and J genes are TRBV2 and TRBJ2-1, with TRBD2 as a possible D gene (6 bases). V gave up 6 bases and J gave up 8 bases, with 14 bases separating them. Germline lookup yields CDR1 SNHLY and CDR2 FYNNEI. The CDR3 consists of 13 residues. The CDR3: CASREWTNDEQFF. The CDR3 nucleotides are TGTGCCAGCAGGGAGTGGACTAACGATGAGCAGTTCTTC.

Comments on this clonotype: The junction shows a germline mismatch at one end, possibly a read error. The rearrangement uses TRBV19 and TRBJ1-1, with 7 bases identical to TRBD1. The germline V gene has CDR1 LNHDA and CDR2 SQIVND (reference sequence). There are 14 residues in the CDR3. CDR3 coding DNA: TGTGCCAGTAGGCAGGGGGTGGTGAACACTGAGGCTTTCTTT. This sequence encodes CASRQGVVNTEAFF.

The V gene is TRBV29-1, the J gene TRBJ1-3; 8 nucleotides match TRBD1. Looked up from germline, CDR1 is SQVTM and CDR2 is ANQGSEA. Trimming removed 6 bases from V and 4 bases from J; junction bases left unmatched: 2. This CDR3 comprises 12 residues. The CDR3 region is CSVDRGGNTIYF. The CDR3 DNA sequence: TGCAGCGTAGACAGGGGCGGAAACACCATATATTTT.

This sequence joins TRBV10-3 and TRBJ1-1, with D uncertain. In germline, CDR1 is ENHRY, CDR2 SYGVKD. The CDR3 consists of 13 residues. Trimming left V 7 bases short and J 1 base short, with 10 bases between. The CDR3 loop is CAITTKQNTEAFF. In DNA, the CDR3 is TGTGCCATCACCACCAAACAGAACACTGAAGCTTTCTTT.

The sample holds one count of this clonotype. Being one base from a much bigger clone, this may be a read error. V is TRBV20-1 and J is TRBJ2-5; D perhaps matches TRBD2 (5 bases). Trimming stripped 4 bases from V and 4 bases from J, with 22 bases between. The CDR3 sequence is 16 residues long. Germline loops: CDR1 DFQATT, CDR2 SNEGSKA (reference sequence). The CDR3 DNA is TGCAGTGCTATACCTCATTTAGCGCCTGATCGAGAGACCCAGTACTTC. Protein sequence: CSAIPHLAPDRETQYF.

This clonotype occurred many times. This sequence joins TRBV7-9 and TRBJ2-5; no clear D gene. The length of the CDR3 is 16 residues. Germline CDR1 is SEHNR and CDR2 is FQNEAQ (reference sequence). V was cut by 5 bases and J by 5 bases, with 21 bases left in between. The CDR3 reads CASSPHWVNLPETQYF. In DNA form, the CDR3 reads TGTGCCAGCAGCCCGCATTGGGTGAACCTCCCCGAGACCCAGTACTTC.

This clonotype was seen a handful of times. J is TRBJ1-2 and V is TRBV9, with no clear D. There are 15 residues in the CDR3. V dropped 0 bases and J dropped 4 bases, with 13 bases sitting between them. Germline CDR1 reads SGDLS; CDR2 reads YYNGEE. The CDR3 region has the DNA TGTGCCAGCAGCGTAGATGAGGGAGTAGCCTATGGCTACACCTTC. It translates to CASSVDEGVAYGYTF.

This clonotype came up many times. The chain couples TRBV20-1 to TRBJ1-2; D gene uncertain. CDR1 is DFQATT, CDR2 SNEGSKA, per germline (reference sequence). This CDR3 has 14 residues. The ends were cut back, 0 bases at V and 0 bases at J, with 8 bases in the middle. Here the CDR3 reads CSARDQAANYGYTF. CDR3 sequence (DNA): TGCAGTGCTAGAGATCAAGCAGCTAACTATGGCTACACCTTC.

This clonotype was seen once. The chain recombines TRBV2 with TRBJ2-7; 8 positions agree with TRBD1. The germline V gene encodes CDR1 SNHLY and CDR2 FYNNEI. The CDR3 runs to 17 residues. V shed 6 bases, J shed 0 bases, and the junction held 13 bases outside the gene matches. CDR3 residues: CASSHLRFGTGSYEQYF. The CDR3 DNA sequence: TGTGCCAGCAGCCATCTCCGGTTCGGGACAGGCTCCTACGAGCAGTACTTC.

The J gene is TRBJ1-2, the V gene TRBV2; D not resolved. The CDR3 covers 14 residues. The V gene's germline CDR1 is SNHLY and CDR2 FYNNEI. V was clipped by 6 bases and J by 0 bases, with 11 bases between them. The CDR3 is CASSFRAANYGYTF. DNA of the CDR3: TGTGCCAGCAGCTTCCGGGCAGCTAACTATGGCTACACCTTC.

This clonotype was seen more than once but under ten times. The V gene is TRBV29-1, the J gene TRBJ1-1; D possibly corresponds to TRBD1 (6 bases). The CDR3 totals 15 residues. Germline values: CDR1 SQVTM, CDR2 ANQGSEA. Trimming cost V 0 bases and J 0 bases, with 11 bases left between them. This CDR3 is CSVEDYRTVNTEAFF. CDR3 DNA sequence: TGCAGCGTTGAAGATTATAGGACAGTGAACACTGAAGCTTTCTTT.

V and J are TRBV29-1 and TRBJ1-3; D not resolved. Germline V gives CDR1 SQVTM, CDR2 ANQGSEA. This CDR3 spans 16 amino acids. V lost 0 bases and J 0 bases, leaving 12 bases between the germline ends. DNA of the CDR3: TGCAGCGTTGAAGAATGGGGTACCTCCTCTGGAAACACCATATATTTT. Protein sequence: CSVEEWGTSSGNTIYF.

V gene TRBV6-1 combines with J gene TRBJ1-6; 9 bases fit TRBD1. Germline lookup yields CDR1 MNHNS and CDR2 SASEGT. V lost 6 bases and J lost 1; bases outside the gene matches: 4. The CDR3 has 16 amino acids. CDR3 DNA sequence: TGTGCCAGCAGAGGACAGGGGCGATCCTATAATTCACCCCTCCACTTT. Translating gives CASRGQGRSYNSPLHF.

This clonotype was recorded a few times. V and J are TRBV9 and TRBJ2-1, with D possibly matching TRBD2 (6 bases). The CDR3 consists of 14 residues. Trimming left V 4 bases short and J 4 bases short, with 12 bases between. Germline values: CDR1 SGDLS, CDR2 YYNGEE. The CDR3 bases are TGTGCCAGCAGCCCGGGGGTGGGGTACAATGAGCAGTTCTTC. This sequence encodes CASSPGVGYNEQFF. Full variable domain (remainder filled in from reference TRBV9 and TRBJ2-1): DSGVTQTPKHLITATGQRVTLRCSPRSGDLSVYWYQQSLDQGLQFLIQYYNGEERAKGNILERFSAQQFPDLHSELNLSSLELGDSALYFCASSPGVGYNEQFFGPGTRLTVL.